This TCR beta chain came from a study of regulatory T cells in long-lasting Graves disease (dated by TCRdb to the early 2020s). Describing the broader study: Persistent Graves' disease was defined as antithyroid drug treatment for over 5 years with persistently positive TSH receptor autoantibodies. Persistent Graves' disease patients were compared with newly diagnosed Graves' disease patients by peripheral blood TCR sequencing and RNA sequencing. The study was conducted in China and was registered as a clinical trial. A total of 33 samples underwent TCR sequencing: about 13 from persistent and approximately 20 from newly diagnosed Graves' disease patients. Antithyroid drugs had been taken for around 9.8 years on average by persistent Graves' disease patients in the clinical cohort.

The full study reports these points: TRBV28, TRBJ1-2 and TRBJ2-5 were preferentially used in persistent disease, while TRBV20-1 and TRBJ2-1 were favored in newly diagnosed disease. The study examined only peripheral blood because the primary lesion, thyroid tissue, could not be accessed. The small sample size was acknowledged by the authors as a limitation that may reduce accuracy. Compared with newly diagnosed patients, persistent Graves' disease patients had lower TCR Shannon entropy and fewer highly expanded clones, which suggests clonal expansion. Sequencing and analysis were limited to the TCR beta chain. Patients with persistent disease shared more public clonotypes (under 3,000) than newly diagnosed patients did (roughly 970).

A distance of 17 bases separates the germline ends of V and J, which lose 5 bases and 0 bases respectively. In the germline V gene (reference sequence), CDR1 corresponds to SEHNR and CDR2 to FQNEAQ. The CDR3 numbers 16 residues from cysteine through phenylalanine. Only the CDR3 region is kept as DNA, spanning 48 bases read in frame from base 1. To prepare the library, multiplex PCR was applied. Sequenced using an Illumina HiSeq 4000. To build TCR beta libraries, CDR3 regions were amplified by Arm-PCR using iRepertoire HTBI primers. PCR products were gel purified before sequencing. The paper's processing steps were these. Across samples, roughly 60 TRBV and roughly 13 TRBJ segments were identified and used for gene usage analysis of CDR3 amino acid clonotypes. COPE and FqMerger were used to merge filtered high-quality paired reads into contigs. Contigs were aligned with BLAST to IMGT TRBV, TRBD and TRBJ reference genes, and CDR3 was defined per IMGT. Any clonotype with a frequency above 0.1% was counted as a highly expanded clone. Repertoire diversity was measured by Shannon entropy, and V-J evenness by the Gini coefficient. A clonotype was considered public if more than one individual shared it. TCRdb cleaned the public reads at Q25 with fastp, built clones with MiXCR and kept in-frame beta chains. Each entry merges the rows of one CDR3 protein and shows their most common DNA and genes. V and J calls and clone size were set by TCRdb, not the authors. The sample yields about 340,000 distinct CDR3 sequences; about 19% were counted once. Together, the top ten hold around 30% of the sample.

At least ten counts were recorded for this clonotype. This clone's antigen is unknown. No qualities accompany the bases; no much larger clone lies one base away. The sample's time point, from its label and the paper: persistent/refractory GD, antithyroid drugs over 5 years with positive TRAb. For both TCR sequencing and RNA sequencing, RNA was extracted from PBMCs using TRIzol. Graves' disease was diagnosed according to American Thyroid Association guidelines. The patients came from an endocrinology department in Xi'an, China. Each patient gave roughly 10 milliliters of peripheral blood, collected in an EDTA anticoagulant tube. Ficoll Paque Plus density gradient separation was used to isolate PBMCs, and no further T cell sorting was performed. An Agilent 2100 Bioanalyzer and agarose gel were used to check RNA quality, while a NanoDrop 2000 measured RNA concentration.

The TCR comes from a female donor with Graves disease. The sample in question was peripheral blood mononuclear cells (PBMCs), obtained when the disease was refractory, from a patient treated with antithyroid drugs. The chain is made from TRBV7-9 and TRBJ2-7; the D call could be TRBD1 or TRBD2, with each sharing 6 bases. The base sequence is TGTGCCAGCAGCGCTTTCCGGTGGGGGGCCTCCTACGAGCAGTACTTC. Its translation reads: CASSAFRWGASYEQYF.